This paragraph reports one T cell receptor (beta chain). Its antigen is unidentified. These data come from a study of cytomegalovirus exposure and HLA in healthy donors. 13 Jbeta primers and 60 Vbeta primers were used for the PCR. The data were produced by immunoSEQ multiplex PCR, yet TCRdb's version contains in-frame clones alone and is incomplete. This sample's table has 150,000 or so clones. CDR3 length: 16 residues. Germline V CDR1 and CDR2: SGHRS, YFSETQ. Unmatched junction bases numbered 7, after V lost 4 bases and J lost 3 bases. Study-level results: A later look showed TCR association rates differing by HLA locus, highest for DRB1 and lowest for HLA-C. Compared with the roughly 700-donor mean, an Asian-associated ancestry cluster reportedly had fewer N-insertions, according to a later analysis.

The origin of this receptor is a man aged 25 to 45 in good health and CMV-seronegative. Sequencing used PBMCs. The J gene is TRBJ2-2, the V gene TRBV5-1, with TRBD1 matching over 9 bases. The DNA of the CDR3 is TGCGCCAGCAGCGGATCCGGGACAGGGTACACCGGGGAGCTGTTTTTT. Amino acids: CASSGSGTGYTGELFF.